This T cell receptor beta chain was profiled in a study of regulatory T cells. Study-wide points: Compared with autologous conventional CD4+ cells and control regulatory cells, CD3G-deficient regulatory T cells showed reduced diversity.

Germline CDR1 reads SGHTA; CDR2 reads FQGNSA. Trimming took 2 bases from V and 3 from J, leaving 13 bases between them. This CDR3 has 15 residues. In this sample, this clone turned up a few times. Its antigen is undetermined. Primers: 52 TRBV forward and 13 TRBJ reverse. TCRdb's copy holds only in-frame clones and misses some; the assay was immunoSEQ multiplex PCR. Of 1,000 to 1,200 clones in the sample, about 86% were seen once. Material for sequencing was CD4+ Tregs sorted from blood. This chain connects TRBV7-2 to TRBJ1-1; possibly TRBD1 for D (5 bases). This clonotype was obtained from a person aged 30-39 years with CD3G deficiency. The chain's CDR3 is CASSLKGGGDTEAFF. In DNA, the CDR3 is TGTGCCAGCAGCTTAAAGGGAGGAGGGGACACTGAAGCTTTCTTT.